This TCR beta chain originates from a study of shared clonotypes between healthy human individuals. Study in general: The study drew on two women and a few men aged 18 to 49 as donors.

Germline assignment: CDR1 MGHRA and CDR2 YSYEKL. The V and J ends lost 2 bases and 3 bases respectively, with 11 bases between them. CDR3 length equals 14 residues. Method: immunoSEQ multiplex PCR; TCRdb's copy keeps in-frame clones and lacks some. The data contain about 2 million clones, about 95% of them singletons. Terminally differentiated effector memory CD45RA+ cells were left out of the naive CD8 fraction, which was CD45RO-negative and positively selected for CCR7. Caucasian adults living in Nashville, Tennessee, provided all samples. Study findings and constraints: On the whole, naive subsets had larger estimated richness than memory subsets had.

Concerning this clone: Its specificity is unknown.

The chain combines TRBV4-1 with TRBJ2-7; no reliable D call. The source material was naive CD8+ T cells sorted from blood. This clonotype was sampled from a man between 18 and 35 years old in good health. CDR3 bases: TGCGCCAGCAGCCAAAAGAACTACGGCTACGAGCAGTACTTC. Protein: CASSQKNYGYEQYF.